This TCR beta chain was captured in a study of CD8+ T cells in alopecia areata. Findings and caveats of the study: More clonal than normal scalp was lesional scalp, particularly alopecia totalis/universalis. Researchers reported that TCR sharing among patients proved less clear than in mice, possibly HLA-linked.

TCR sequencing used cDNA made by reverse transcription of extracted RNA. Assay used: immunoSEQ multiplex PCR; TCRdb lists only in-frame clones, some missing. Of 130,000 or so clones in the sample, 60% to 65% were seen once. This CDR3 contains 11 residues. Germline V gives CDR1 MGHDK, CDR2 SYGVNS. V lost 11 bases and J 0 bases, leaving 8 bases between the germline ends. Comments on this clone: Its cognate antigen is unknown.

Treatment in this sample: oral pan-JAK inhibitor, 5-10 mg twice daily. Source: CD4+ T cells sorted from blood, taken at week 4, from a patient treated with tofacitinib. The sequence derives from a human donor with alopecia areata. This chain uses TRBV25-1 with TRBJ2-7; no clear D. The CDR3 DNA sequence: TGTGCCGCCGGAACCTCCTACGAGCAGTACTTC. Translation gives CAAGTSYEQYF.